This T cell receptor (beta chain) comes out of a study of graft-versus-host responses after intestinal transplantation. Produced via immunoSEQ multiplex PCR; TCRdb's table is partial and in-frame only. Of around 110,000 clones listed, roughly 87% are singletons. This CDR3 contains 15 residues. The ends lost 0 bases at V and 4 bases at J; junction bases unmatched: 4. Germline CDR1 MNHEY, CDR2 SVGAGI. About this clone itself: Antigen: not known.

The sequence came from a human donor who was the organ donor for an intestinal transplant. The chain recombines TRBV6-5 with TRBJ1-2, with 8 bases aligning to TRBD1. The sequenced sample was unstimulated CD4+ T cells sorted from spleen or lymph node cells, obtained before transplant. DNA for the CDR3: TGTGCCAGCAGTTACTCCGGGACAGGAACCTATGGCTACACCTTC. It yields the protein CASSYSGTGTYGYTF.